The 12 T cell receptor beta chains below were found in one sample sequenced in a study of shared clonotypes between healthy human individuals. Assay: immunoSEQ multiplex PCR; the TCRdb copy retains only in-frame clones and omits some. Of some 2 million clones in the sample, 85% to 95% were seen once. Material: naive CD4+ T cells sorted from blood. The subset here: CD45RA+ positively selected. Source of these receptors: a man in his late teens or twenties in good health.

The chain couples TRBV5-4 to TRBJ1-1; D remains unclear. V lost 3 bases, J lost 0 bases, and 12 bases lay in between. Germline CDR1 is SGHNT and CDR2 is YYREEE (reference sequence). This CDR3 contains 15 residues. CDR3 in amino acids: CASSWLSTMNTEAFF. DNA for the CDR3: TGTGCCAGCAGCTGGCTCTCCACAATGAACACTGAAGCTTTCTTT.

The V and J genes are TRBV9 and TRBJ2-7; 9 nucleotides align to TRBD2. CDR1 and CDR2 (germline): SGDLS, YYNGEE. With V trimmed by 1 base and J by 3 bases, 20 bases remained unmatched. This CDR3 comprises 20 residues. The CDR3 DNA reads TGTGCCAGCAGCGTACTTAAAGCGAATAGCGGGGGCCCGGGAGACTACGAGCAGTACTTC. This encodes CASSVLKANSGGPGDYEQYF.

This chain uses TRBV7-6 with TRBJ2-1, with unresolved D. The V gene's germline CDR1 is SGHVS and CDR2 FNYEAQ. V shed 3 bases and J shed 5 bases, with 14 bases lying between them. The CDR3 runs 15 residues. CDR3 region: CASSFQAAANNEQFF. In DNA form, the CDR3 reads TGTGCCAGCAGCTTCCAGGCAGCTGCCAACAATGAGCAGTTCTTC.

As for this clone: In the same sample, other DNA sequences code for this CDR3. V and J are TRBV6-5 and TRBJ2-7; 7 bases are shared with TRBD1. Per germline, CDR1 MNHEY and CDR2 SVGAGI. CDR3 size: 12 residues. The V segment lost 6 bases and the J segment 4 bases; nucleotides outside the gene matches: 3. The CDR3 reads CASRGQPYEQYF. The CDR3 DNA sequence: TGTGCCAGCAGGGGACAGCCTTACGAGCAGTACTTC.

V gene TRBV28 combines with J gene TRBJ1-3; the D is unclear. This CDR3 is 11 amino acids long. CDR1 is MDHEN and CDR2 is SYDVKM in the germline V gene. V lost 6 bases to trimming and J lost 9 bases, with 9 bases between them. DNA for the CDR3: TGTGCCAGCAGCCACGGCTTCACCATATATTTT. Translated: CASSHGFTIYF.

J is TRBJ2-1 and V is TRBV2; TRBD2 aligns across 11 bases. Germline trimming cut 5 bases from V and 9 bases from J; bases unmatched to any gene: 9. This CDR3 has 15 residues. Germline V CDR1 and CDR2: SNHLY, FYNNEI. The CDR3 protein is CASSLAGGPKGEQFF. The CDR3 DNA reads TGTGCCAGCAGTTTAGCGGGGGGGCCGAAGGGTGAGCAGTTCTTC. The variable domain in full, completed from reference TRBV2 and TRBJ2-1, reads EPEVTQTPSHQVTQMGQEVILRCVPISNHLYFYWYRQILGQKVEFLVSFYNNEISEKSEIFDDQFSVERPDGSNFTLKIRSTKLEDSAMYFCASSLAGGPKGEQFFGPGTRLTVL.

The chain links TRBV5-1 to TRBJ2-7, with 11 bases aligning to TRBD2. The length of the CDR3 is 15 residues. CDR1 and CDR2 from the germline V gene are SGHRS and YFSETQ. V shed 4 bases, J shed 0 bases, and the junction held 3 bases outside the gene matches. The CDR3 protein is CASSATSGASYEQYF. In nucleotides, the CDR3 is TGCGCCAGCAGCGCGACTAGCGGGGCCTCCTACGAGCAGTACTTC.

The CDR3 loop reads CAWTPGQGVTNEKLFF. CDR3 bases: TGTGCCTGGACTCCGGGACAGGGGGTAACTAATGAAAAACTGTTTTTT. The chain has TRBV30 and TRBJ1-4, with TRBD1 matching 11 bases. J lost 1 base, V lost 4 bases, and 5 bases had no gene match. CDR1 is GTSNPN and CDR2 is SVGIG in the germline V gene (reference sequence). CDR3 length: 16 residues.

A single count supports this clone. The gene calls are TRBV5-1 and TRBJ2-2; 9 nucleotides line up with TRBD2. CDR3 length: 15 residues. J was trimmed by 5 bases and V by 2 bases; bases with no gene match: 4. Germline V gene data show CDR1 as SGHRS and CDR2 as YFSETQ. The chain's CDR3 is CASSLQRGDTGELFF. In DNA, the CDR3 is TGCGCCAGCAGCTTACAGCGGGGGGATACCGGGGAGCTGTTTTTT.

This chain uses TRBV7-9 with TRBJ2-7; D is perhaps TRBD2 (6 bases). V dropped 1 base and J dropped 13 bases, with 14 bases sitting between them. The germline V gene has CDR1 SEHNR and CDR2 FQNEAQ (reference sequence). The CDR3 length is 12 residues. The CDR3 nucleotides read TGTGCCAGCAGCTTAGGTGAAGGGACTGGCTACTTC. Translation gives CASSLGEGTGYF.

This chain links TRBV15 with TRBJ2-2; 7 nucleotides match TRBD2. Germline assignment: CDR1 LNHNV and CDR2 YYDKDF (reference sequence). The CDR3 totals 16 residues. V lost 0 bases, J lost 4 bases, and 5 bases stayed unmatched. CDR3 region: CATSREPGLRTGELFF. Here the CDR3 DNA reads TGTGCCACCAGCAGAGAACCGGGACTACGCACCGGGGAGCTGTTTTTT.

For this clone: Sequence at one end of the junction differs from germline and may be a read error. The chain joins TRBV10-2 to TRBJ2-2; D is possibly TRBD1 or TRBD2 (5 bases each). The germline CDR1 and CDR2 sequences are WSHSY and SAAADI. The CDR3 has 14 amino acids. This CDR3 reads CASNEGRAAGELFF. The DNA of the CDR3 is TGCGCCAGCAATGAGGGCAGGGCCGCCGGGGAGCTGTTTTTT.